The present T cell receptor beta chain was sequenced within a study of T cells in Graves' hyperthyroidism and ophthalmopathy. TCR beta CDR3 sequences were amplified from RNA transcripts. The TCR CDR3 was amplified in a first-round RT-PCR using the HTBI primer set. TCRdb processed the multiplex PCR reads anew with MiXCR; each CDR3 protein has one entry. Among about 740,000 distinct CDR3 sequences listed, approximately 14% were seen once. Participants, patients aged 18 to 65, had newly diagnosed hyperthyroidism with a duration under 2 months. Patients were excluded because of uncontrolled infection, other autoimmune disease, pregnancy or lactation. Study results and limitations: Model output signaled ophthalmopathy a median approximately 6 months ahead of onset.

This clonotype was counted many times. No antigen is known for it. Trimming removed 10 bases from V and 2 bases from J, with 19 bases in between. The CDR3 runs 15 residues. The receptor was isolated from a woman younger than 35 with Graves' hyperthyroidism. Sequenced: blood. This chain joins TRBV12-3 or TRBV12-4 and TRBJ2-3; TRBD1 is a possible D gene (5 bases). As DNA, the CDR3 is TGTGCCATCACGCAGACAGATGAGGACACAGATACGCAGTATTTT. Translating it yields CAITQTDEDTDTQYF.